The 5 T cell receptor beta chains below all came from one sample that was sequenced in a study of T-cell reconstitution after alpha-beta-depleted transplantation in children. Unique molecular identifiers were used in preparing the TCRbeta library. TCRdb reprocessed the PCR reads via MiXCR and lists one record per CDR3 protein. This sample has about 280,000 distinct CDR3 sequences, with 9.5% to 13% found just once. Sequencing was performed on peripheral blood, taken 180 days after TCRalphabeta/CD19-depleted stem cell transplant. These receptors originate from a male patient between 2 and 10 years old who had a stem cell transplant for chronic granulomatous disease, so the T cells may come from the graft donor.

Comment on this clonotype: A much larger clone is a single base away; this may be a read error. V gene TRBV7-6 combines with J gene TRBJ2-5, with D maybe TRBD1 (6 bases). The germline V gene has CDR1 SGHVS and CDR2 FNYEAQ. V was shortened by 5 bases and J by 2 bases, with 15 bases between the two germline ends. CDR3 length: 15 amino acids. The CDR3 is CASSVVYRDQETQYF. CDR3 in DNA: TGTGCCAGCAGCGTAGTTTACAGGGATCAAGAGACCCAGTACTTC.

Concerning this clonotype: Since a much larger clone is just one base distant, this may be a read error. The conserved closing phenylalanine or tryptophan is absent in this CDR3, likely reflecting a read error. The chain links TRBV12-3 or TRBV12-4 to TRBJ1-1, with D possibly TRBD1 on 6 matching bases. Trimming removed 5 bases from V and 6 bases from J, with 10 bases in between. The CDR3 consists of 12 residues. Here the CDR3 reads CASSQRTAEAFI. CDR3 sequence (DNA): TGTGCCAGCAGTCAACGGACAGCTGAAGCTTTCATT.

The gene calls are TRBV11-3 and TRBJ2-2; D call uncertain. V was clipped by 8 bases and J by 2 bases, with 15 bases between them. The CDR3 totals 15 residues. CDR1 and CDR2 from the germline V gene are SGHNT and YENEEA. The CDR3 protein is CASSPGPLNTGELFF. CDR3 DNA sequence: TGTGCCAGCTCACCGGGCCCCCTCAACACCGGGGAGCTGTTTTTT.

This clonotype has ten or more counts. The chain couples TRBV10-3 to TRBJ1-1; possibly TRBD1 for D (5 bases). This CDR3 is built from 13 residues. In germline, CDR1 is ENHRY, CDR2 SYGVKD. The V end lost 3 bases, the J end lost 5 bases, and 10 bases lay between the germline ends. The CDR3 here is CAISDTGGTEAFF. The CDR3 nucleotides read TGTGCCATCAGTGATACCGGGGGTACTGAAGCTTTCTTT.

A note on this clonotype: This may come from a read error, since a much larger clone is one base off. The chain is built from TRBV6-5 and TRBJ2-7; D may be TRBD1 or TRBD2 (5 bases each). The ends were cut back, 8 bases at V and 5 bases at J, with 10 bases in the middle. CDR3 length: 11 amino acids. Looked up from germline, CDR1 is MNHEY and CDR2 is SVGAGI. CDR3 in amino acids: CASSRGDEQYF. CDR3 nucleotide sequence: TGTGCCAGCTCGAGGGGAGACGAGCAGTACTTC.